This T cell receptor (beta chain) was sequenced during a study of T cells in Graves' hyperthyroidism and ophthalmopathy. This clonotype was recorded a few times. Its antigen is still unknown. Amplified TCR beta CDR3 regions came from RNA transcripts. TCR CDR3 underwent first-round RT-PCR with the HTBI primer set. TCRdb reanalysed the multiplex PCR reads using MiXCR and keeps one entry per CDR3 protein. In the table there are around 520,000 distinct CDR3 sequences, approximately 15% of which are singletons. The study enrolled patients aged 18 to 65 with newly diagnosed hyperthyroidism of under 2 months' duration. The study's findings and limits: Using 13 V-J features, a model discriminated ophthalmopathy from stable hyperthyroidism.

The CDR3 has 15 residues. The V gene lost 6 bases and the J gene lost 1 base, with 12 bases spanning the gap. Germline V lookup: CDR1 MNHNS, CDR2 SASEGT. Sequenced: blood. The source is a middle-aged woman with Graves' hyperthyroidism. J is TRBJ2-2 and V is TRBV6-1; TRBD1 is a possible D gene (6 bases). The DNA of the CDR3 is TGTGCCAGCAGCCATGGACAGAAGAACACCGGGGAGCTGTTTTTT. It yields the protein CASSHGQKNTGELFF.